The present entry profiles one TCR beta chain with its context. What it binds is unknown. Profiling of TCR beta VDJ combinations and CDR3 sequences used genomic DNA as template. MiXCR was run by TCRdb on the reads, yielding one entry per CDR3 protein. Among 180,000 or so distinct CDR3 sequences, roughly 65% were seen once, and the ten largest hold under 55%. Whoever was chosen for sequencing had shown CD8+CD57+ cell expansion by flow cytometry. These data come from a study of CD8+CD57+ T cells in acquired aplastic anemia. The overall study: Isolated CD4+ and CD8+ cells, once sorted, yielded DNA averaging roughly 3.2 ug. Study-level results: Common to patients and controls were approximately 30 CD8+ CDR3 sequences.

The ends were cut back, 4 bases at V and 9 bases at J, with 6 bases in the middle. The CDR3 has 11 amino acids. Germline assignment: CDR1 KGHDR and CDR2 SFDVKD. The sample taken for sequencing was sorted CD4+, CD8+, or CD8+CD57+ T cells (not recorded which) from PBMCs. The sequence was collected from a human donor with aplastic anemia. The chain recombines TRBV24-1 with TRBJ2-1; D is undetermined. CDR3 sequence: CATSDPLEQFF. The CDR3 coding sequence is TGTGCCACCAGTGACCCCCTTGAGCAGTTCTTC.